A single sample gave rise to the 4 T cell receptor beta chains below, sequenced in a study of T cells in Graves' hyperthyroidism and ophthalmopathy. The TCR beta CDR3 regions underwent amplification using RNA transcripts as the source. With the HTBI primer set, the TCR CDR3 went through a first round of RT-PCR. One entry per CDR3 protein results from TCRdb running MiXCR on the multiplex PCR reads. The sample includes 400,000 or so distinct CDR3 sequences, 11% to 15% of them seen just once. Source material: blood. These receptors all stem from a middle-aged man with Graves' ophthalmopathy.

This clonotype has at least ten counts. This chain connects TRBV18 to TRBJ2-5; either TRBD1 or TRBD2 may fit D (5 bases each). V gave up 3 bases and J gave up 2 bases, with 13 bases separating them. The germline V gene encodes CDR1 KGHSH and CDR2 LQKENI. The CDR3 is made up of 15 amino acids. The CDR3 sequence is CASSPTGLGQETQYF. For the CDR3, the DNA is TGTGCCAGCTCACCTACGGGGCTCGGGCAAGAGACCCAGTACTTC.

This clonotype was seen a handful of times. This chain connects TRBV20-1 to TRBJ1-2; perhaps TRBD1 as D (5 bases). V lost 3 bases, J lost 7 bases, and 9 bases lay in between. Looked up from germline, CDR1 is DFQATT and CDR2 is SNEGSKA (reference sequence). The CDR3 totals 11 residues. The CDR3 here is CSASPGSGYTF. CDR3 coding DNA: TGCAGTGCTAGTCCAGGGTCTGGCTACACCTTC.

This sequence joins TRBV7-2 and TRBJ2-5; D tentatively reads TRBD1 or TRBD2 (6 bases each). Germline CDR1 reads SGHTA; CDR2 reads FQGNSA. This CDR3 region has 12 residues. Trimming cost V 5 bases and J 13 bases, with 17 bases left between them. The CDR3 DNA reads as TGTGCCAGCAGCCGGGACATCGGGAGCGGGTACTTC. Translation gives CASSRDIGSGYF.

The chain couples TRBV7-8 to TRBJ2-7, with D perhaps matching TRBD2 (6 bases). Germline V gene data show CDR1 as SGHVS and CDR2 as FQNEAQ. The CDR3 contains 14 residues. V was clipped by 5 bases and J by 4 bases, with 15 bases between them. CDR3: CASSAGTPGYEQYF. The CDR3, as DNA: TGTGCCAGCAGCGCCGGGACTCCTGGTTACGAGCAGTACTTC.